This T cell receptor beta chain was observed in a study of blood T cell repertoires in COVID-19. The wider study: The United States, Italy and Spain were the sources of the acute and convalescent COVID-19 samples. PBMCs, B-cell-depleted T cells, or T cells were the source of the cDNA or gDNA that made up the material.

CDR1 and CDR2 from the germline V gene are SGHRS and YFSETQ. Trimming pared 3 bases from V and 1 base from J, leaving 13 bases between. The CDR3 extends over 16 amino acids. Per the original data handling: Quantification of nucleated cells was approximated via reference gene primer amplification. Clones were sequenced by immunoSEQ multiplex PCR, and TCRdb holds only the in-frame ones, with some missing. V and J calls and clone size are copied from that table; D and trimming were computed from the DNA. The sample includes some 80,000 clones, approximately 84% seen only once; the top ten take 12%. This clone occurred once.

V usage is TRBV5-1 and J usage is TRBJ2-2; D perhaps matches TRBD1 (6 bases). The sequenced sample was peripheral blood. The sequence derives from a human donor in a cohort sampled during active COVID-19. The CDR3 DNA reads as TGCGCCAGCAGCTCAATGACAGGAGTGAACACCGGGGAGCTGTTTTTT. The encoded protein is CASSSMTGVNTGELFF.